One sample yielded the 14 T cell receptor beta chains listed below, sequenced in a study of T cells in Graves' hyperthyroidism and ophthalmopathy. Template material for amplifying TCR beta CDR3 regions consisted of RNA transcripts. A set of HTBI primers served as the primers for a first-round RT-PCR of the TCR CDR3. TCRdb re-called the multiplex PCR reads with MiXCR, one entry per CDR3 protein. The sample has roughly 300,000 distinct CDR3 sequences, 15% to 20% seen once; the top ten hold 45% to 55%. The sequenced sample was blood. The origin of the receptors is a woman aged 45-60 years with Graves' hyperthyroidism.

This clonotype was counted between two and nine times. A much larger clone differs by one base, so this may be a read error. This rearrangement joins TRBV7-3 to TRBJ1-2; TRBD1 aligns across 8 bases. Trimming at V came to 5 bases and at J to 3 bases, leaving 2 bases not matched to a gene. Germline V gene sequence: CDR1 SGHTA, CDR2 FQGTGA. The CDR3 consists of 13 residues. In DNA form, the CDR3 reads TGTGCCAGCAGCGCGGGACAGGACTATGGCTACACCTTC. Protein: CASSAGQDYGYTF. The full variable domain, with the rest looked up from reference TRBV7-3 and TRBJ1-2, is GAGVSQTPSNKVTEKGKYVELRCDPISGHTALYWYRQSLGQGPEFLIYFQGTGAADDSGLPNDRFFAVRPEGSVSTLKIQRTERGDSAVYLCASSAGQDYGYTFGSGTRLTVV.

As to this clonotype: A much more abundant neighbour one base away suggests this may be a read error. The chain couples TRBV24-1 to TRBJ1-1; 7 bases map to TRBD1. The CDR3 spans 13 residues. In germline, CDR1 is KGHDR, CDR2 SFDVKD. J lost 4 bases, V lost 5 bases, and 3 bases had no gene match. The CDR3 is CATSGWDSTEAFF. The CDR3 nucleotides are TGTGCCACCAGTGGCTGGGACAGCACTGAAGCTTTCTTT.

This clonotype was seen repeatedly, ten times or more. This chain uses TRBV5-6 with TRBJ1-2, with 7 bases identical to TRBD1. Germline values: CDR1 SGHDT, CDR2 YYEEEE. With 1 base clipped from V and 7 bases from J, the junction kept 10 bases outside the gene matches. This CDR3 is 15 amino acids long. CDR3 DNA: TGTGCCAGCAGCTTGTCGGCAGGGGGAATGGGTGGCTACACCTTC. It codes for CASSLSAGGMGGYTF.

This clonotype has a count of ten or more. The V call is TRBV11-1, the J call TRBJ2-3; no clear D. Between the trimmed V and J ends, which lost 4 bases and 0 bases, there was a span of 8 bases. Germline values: CDR1 SGHAT, CDR2 FQDESV (reference sequence). The CDR3 is 14 residues long. The CDR3 loop is CASSSRWSTDTQYF. Written as DNA, the CDR3 is TGTGCCAGCAGCTCCAGGTGGAGCACAGATACGCAGTATTTT.

This rearrangement joins TRBV5-8 to TRBJ2-2, with D possibly TRBD1 on 5 matching bases. Trimming removed 3 bases at V and 0 bases at J, with 15 bases between. The germline V gene encodes CDR1 SGHTS and CDR2 YDEGEE. The CDR3 totals 17 residues. The DNA of the CDR3 is TGTGCCAGCAGCTGGGGAACAGGACGTGCGAACACCGGGGAGCTGTTTTTT. Protein: CASSWGTGRANTGELFF.

This clonotype has just a few counts. The chain is built from TRBV30 and TRBJ2-1; 7 bases align to TRBD2. This CDR3 is built from 14 residues. V was clipped by 2 bases and J by 4 bases; unmatched bases: 5. In germline, CDR1 is GTSNPN, CDR2 SVGIG (reference sequence). CDR3 amino acids: CAWSLGGGYNEQFF. The CDR3 nucleotides read TGTGCCTGGAGTTTAGGCGGGGGATACAATGAGCAGTTCTTC.

This clonotype was observed at least ten times. The chain recombines TRBV12-3 or TRBV12-4 with TRBJ2-3; 8 bases align to TRBD2. V shed 6 bases, J shed 1 base, and the junction held 3 bases outside the gene matches. This CDR3 has 14 amino acids. The CDR3 nucleotides read TGTGCCAGCAGGCAGACTAGCGGCACAGATACGCAGTATTTT. Translation: CASRQTSGTDTQYF.

This clonotype came up a few times. This chain joins TRBV2 and TRBJ2-5; a weak D match, TRBD2 (5 bases). Deletions cut 2 bases from V and 3 bases from J, with 7 bases between. Germline V gene sequence: CDR1 SNHLY, CDR2 FYNNEI. This CDR3 spans 13 amino acids. CDR3 nucleotides: TGTGCCAGCAGTGAACAACTAGAAGAGACCCAGTACTTC. This translates into CASSEQLEETQYF. The variable domain in full, with the rest retrieved from reference TRBV2 and TRBJ2-5, is EPEVTQTPSHQVTQMGQEVILRCVPISNHLYFYWYRQILGQKVEFLVSFYNNEISEKSEIFDDQFSVERPDGSNFTLKIRSTKLEDSAMYFCASSEQLEETQYFGPGTRLLVL.

This clonotype has a count of ten or more. The V call is TRBV12-3 or TRBV12-4, the J call TRBJ1-2; 8 nucleotides agree with TRBD1. The V and J ends lost 6 bases and 4 bases, in that order; junction bases with no gene match: 7. The CDR3 length is 14 residues. CDR3 in DNA: TGTGCCAGCAGCACCCGGACAGGGATCTATGGCTACACCTTC. It translates to CASSTRTGIYGYTF.

The chain carries TRBV30 and TRBJ2-1; D is possibly TRBD2 (5 bases). CDR3 length: 12 amino acids. Germline V lookup: CDR1 GTSNPN, CDR2 SVGIG (reference sequence). Trimming took off 3 bases at V and 8 bases at J, with 11 bases between the two ends. CDR3 coding DNA: TGTGCCTGGAGCCCTGCGGGCCATGAGCAGTTCTTC. Translating it yields CAWSPAGHEQFF.

This clonotype showed up many times. The chain carries TRBV12-3 or TRBV12-4 and TRBJ2-3; TRBD1 might be the D (5 bases). V lost 1 base and J 2 bases, leaving 13 bases between the germline ends. This CDR3 contains 16 residues. This chain's CDR3 is CASSLEAGLNTDTQYF. The CDR3 bases are TGTGCCAGCAGTTTAGAAGCAGGGTTGAACACAGATACGCAGTATTTT.

The rearrangement links TRBV6-1 to TRBJ2-7; possibly TRBD1 for D (5 bases). CDR1 and CDR2 (germline): MNHNS, SASEGT. Trimming cost V 1 base and J 4 bases, with 11 bases left between them. The length of the CDR3 is 14 residues. The CDR3 DNA reads as TGTGCCAGCAGTGAAGGCGGCAGGGTTTACGAGCAGTACTTC. Amino acid sequence: CASSEGGRVYEQYF.

This clonotype showed up many times. This chain links TRBV28 with TRBJ1-6; unclear D gene. The CDR3 loop spans 14 amino acids. Trimming shortened V by 6 bases and J by 7 bases, and 13 bases separated the two germline ends. Germline V gene data show CDR1 as MDHEN and CDR2 as SYDVKM. The CDR3, as DNA: TGTGCCAGCAGAGTTGGAGTAACGAATTCACCCCTCCACTTT. This encodes CASRVGVTNSPLHF.

Of note for this clonotype: The junction does not match germline at one end; this may be a read error. This CDR3 reads CASSLLTTRGANF. CDR3 bases: TGTGCCAGCAGTTTATTGACCACCCGGGGCGCGAACTTC. This sequence joins TRBV28 and TRBJ2-4; D assignment may be TRBD1 or TRBD2 (5 bases each). Germline V gene sequence: CDR1 MDHEN, CDR2 SYDVKM. CDR3 length: 13 residues.